This TCR beta chain was captured in a study of technical replicates of blood from a handful of donors (dated by TCRdb to the late 2010s). Notes on this clone: It lacks a known antigen. One base away there is no much larger clone; base qualities are not given.

Via the germline V gene, CDR1 is SGDLS and CDR2 YYNGEE. The CDR3 measures 14 amino acids from cysteine to phenylalanine. Of the read, only the CDR3 DNA is kept; its 42 bases are in frame from base 1. Compared with germline, V lacks 0 bases and J lacks 5 bases; bases without a gene match: 2. The library was made by the immunoSEQ multiplex PCR assay. TCRdb limited this immuneACCESS table to in-frame rearrangements with V and J called. A share of clones is missing; checked studies link under half to unresolved V genes, and the rest is unexplained. The sample contains approximately 79,000 clones, approximately 96% of them found a single time. The ten largest clones represent 0.3% to 0.35% of the sample.

The receptor comes from a human donor in good health. The rearrangement joined TRBV9 to TRBJ2-3, with TRBD2 matching 8 junction bases. Material: T cells isolated from PBMCs. The CDR3 here reads CASSVDTSGDTQYF. The DNA sequence reads TGTGCCAGCAGCGTAGACACTAGCGGAGATACGCAGTATTTT.